This note documents a single T cell receptor beta chain sequence. Its antigen is unidentified. The sample originates from a study of radiotherapy plus CTLA-4 blockade in lung cancer. The repertoire was sequenced with immunoSEQ multiplex PCR; TCRdb's copy has only in-frame clones and lacks some. There are around 99,000 clones in the sample; around nine tenths occur only once, and nearly 5% lies in the top ten. Germline values: CDR1 MGHDK, CDR2 SYGVNS. V was trimmed by 1 base and J by 4 bases, leaving 7 bases between them. This CDR3 has 13 residues. Focal radiation plus CTLA-4 blockade with ipilimumab was given to patients with chemo-refractory metastatic non-small-cell lung cancer. Study observations and caveats: Researchers report tumor-derived TCR clones expanding in blood after radiotherapy plus ipilimumab.

This material consisted of peripheral blood, taken from a patient treated with radiotherapy plus ipilimumab. This sequence joins TRBV25-1 and TRBJ1-2; D is ambiguous. The receptor comes from a human donor with non-small cell lung cancer that progressed on radiotherapy plus ipilimumab. CDR3 in amino acids: CASSEWASYGYTF. The CDR3 coding sequence is TGTGCCAGCAGTGAATGGGCTAGCTATGGCTACACCTTC.